The rows below give T cell receptor beta chains drawn from one sample of a study of blood T cell repertoires in COVID-19. Using immunoSEQ multiplex PCR, the repertoire was profiled, and TCRdb retains in-frame clones only, with some absent. Among 85,000 to 100,000 clones listed, 90% were seen once. Specimen: peripheral blood. The receptors here all came from a man aged 55-75 years with acute or convalescent COVID-19. CDR3s include the opening cysteine and the closing phenylalanine or tryptophan. The order of the fields is CDR3 DNA, CDR3 protein, V gene, clone size, J gene, D gene. D genes are given only for firm matches. Clone size, where shown, is once, few, many, or a class for clones that have expanded.

DNA: TGTGCCATCAGTGATGGGCAGAATCAGCCCCAGCATTTT; CDR3: CAISDGQNQPQHF; V: TRBV10-3; size: .; J: TRBJ1-5; D: .
DNA: TGTGCCAGCAGCTTAAGGTATTCGGGGGGCGCGGATACGCAGTATTTT; CDR3: CASSLRYSGGADTQYF; V: TRBV7-2; size: .; J: TRBJ2-3; D: .
DNA: TGTGCCAGTTTTTCCGGGACAGGGGGATCACCCCTCCACTTT; CDR3: CASFSGTGGSPLHF; V: TRBV19; size: .; J: TRBJ1-6; D: TRBD1
DNA: TGTGCCAGCAGTTACTCGAGGGTTCTGCGGGAGACCCAGTACTTC; CDR3: CASSYSRVLRETQYF; V: TRBV6-5; size: .; J: TRBJ2-5; D: .
DNA: TGCGCCAGCAGCTTGGGACAGGGAGCCCAGCAGACTGAAGCTTTCTTT; CDR3: CASSLGQGAQQTEAFF; V: TRBV5-1; size: .; J: TRBJ1-1; D: TRBD1
DNA: TGTGCCAGCAGCCCCGGGTCCCTCACTGGGGCCAACGTCCTGACTTTC; CDR3: CASSPGSLTGANVLTF; V: TRBV2; size: .; J: TRBJ2-6; D: .
DNA: TGTGCCAGCAGCTTAATGGCGGGGGGGCTAGGCGAGCAGTACTTC; CDR3: CASSLMAGGLGEQYF; V: TRBV7-2; size: .; J: TRBJ2-7; D: TRBD2
DNA: TGTGCCAGCAGTGAACTAGGGGGGGCACTCGGAGCTTTCTTT; CDR3: CASSELGGALGAFF; V: TRBV6-1; size: .; J: TRBJ1-1; D: .
DNA: TGTGCCAGCTCAGCCGTGACAGGGTGGGATCAGCCCCAGCATTTT; CDR3: CASSAVTGWDQPQHF; V: TRBV18; size: .; J: TRBJ1-5; D: TRBD1
DNA: TGTGCCAGCAGTGAGGGGGACAGGGGCTATGGCTACACCTTC; CDR3: CASSEGDRGYGYTF; V: TRBV6-1; size: .; J: TRBJ1-2; D: TRBD1
DNA: TGTGCCAGCAGCCCCACGACAGGGAACCTCTATGGCTACACCTTC; CDR3: CASSPTTGNLYGYTF; V: TRBV5-8; size: .; J: TRBJ1-2; D: TRBD1
DNA: TGTGCCAGCAGTTTCTGGGGGGACACTGAAGCTTTCTTT; CDR3: CASSFWGDTEAFF; V: TRBV27; size: .; J: TRBJ1-1; D: .
DNA: TGTGCCAGCACCCCCCCCGTAGGGAGGAACACTGAAGCTTTCTTT; CDR3: CASTPPVGRNTEAFF; V: TRBV7-9; size: .; J: TRBJ1-1; D: .
DNA: TGTGCCAGCAGTGAAACCTACCTCTCGAGCACTGAAGCTTTCTTT; CDR3: CASSETYLSSTEAFF; V: TRBV2; size: .; J: TRBJ1-1; D: .
DNA: TGTGCCAGCAGTGAACAGGGGGCGGCTAATGAAAAACTGTTTTTT; CDR3: CASSEQGAANEKLFF; V: TRBV6-1; size: .; J: TRBJ1-4; D: TRBD1
DNA: TGCGCCAGCAGCTTGGGCCGACTAGCGGGGGCCGATGAGCAGTTCTTC; CDR3: CASSLGRLAGADEQFF; V: TRBV5-1; size: .; J: TRBJ2-1; D: TRBD2
DNA: TGTGCCAGCATATCGAGATTCTCGTACAATGAGCAGTTCTTC; CDR3: CASISRFSYNEQFF; V: TRBV6-5; size: .; J: TRBJ2-1; D: .
DNA: TGTGCCGGTTACACAGGGGAATCCTACAATGAGCAGTTCTTC; CDR3: CAGYTGESYNEQFF; V: TRBV7-9; size: .; J: TRBJ2-1; D: TRBD1
DNA: TGTGCCAGCAGTTACCCGACAGGGGGAGTCTATGGCTACACCTTC; CDR3: CASSYPTGGVYGYTF; V: TRBV6-5; size: .; J: TRBJ1-2; D: TRBD1
DNA: TGTGCCAGCAGTGAAGCGCTCGGGGGGACTGGAAACACCATATATTTT; CDR3: CASSEALGGTGNTIYF; V: TRBV6-1; size: .; J: TRBJ1-3; D: .
DNA: TGCGCCAGCAGCCCGGTTACCGGGGAGCTGTTTTTT; CDR3: CASSPVTGELFF; V: TRBV5-1; size: .; J: TRBJ2-2; D: .
DNA: TGTGCCAGCAGTGGAGGGTTCAGGACCGGGGAGCTGTTTTTT; CDR3: CASSGGFRTGELFF; V: TRBV2; size: .; J: TRBJ2-2; D: .
DNA: TGTGCCAGCAGTAAACCCGGGACAGCACATGAAAAACTGTTTTTT; CDR3: CASSKPGTAHEKLFF; V: TRBV6-4; size: .; J: TRBJ1-4; D: TRBD1
DNA: TGTGCCAGCAGTTCATTCCGGTACACTGAAGCTTTCTTT; CDR3: CASSSFRYTEAFF; V: TRBV6-2/TRBV6-3; size: once; J: TRBJ1-1; D: .
DNA: TGTGCCAGCAGCCCAAACAGGGGGGTAGCGAGGGGCTACACCTTC; CDR3: CASSPNRGVARGYTF; V: TRBV27; size: few; J: TRBJ1-2; D: TRBD1
DNA: TGCGCCAGCAGCCTGGAGGGTAGCGGGGGCACAGATACGCAGTATTTT; CDR3: CASSLEGSGGTDTQYF; V: TRBV5-1; size: once; J: TRBJ2-3; D: TRBD2
DNA: TGTGCCAGCAGCGTACAGTCTAACTATGGCTACACCTTC; CDR3: CASSVQSNYGYTF; V: TRBV12-3/TRBV12-4; size: .; J: TRBJ1-2; D: .
DNA: TGTGCCAGCAGCGTAGCGGAGGGGGCTTTGGGAGGCTACACCTTC; CDR3: CASSVAEGALGGYTF; V: TRBV9; size: .; J: TRBJ1-2; D: TRBD1
DNA: TGTGCCATCGGGCTACAGGGGGTGGACACTGAAGCTTTCTTT; CDR3: CAIGLQGVDTEAFF; V: TRBV7-9; size: .; J: TRBJ1-1; D: TRBD1
DNA: TGTGCCAGCAGCCCGCTGAGCTCCTATAATTCACCCCTCCACTTT; CDR3: CASSPLSSYNSPLHF; V: TRBV6-5; size: .; J: TRBJ1-6; D: .
DNA: TGTGCCAGCAGCCCCAGGGGCCCGCTGATGAACACTGAAGCTTTCTTT; CDR3: CASSPRGPLMNTEAFF; V: TRBV7-2; size: .; J: TRBJ1-1; D: .
DNA: TGTGCCAACAGTTACGGGGGGAACACCATATATTTT; CDR3: CANSYGGNTIYF; V: TRBV6-5; size: .; J: TRBJ1-3; D: .
DNA: TGTGCCAGTAGTCCCTCAAACTCTAACTATGGCTACACCTTC; CDR3: CASSPSNSNYGYTF; V: TRBV19; size: .; J: TRBJ1-2; D: .
DNA: TGTGCCAGCAGCCCACGCACCATCCTGGGGCCGAACACTGAAGCTTTCTTT; CDR3: CASSPRTILGPNTEAFF; V: TRBV7-6; size: .; J: TRBJ1-1; D: .
DNA: TGTGCCAGCTCAGGGACAGGGATCACTGAAGCTTTCTTT; CDR3: CASSGTGITEAFF; V: TRBV18; size: .; J: TRBJ1-1; D: TRBD1
DNA: TGTGCCAGCAGCCTACAGGGCTCTGGAAACACCATATATTTT; CDR3: CASSLQGSGNTIYF; V: TRBV6-6; size: .; J: TRBJ1-3; D: .
DNA: TGTGCCAGCAGTGTGAGCGGGGGGGCCTGGAACTATGGCTACACCTTC; CDR3: CASSVSGGAWNYGYTF; V: TRBV6-4; size: .; J: TRBJ1-2; D: .
DNA: TGCAGCGTTGAAGTAGGGTCAGGGACTGAAGCTTTCTTT; CDR3: CSVEVGSGTEAFF; V: TRBV29-1; size: .; J: TRBJ1-1; D: .
DNA: TGTGCCAGCTCACCACTCGGGACAGGGGGCTACACTGAAGCTTTCTTT; CDR3: CASSPLGTGGYTEAFF; V: TRBV18; size: .; J: TRBJ1-1; D: TRBD1
DNA: TGCGCCACAACGAATAGGTGGTCGGGACAGGCGACCTTGGGCACTGAAGCTTTCTTT; CDR3: CATTNRWSGQATLGTEAFF; V: TRBV4-1; size: .; J: TRBJ1-1; D: TRBD1
DNA: TGCGCCAGCAGCCCCGGGACAGGGATGAACACTGAAGCTTTCTTT; CDR3: CASSPGTGMNTEAFF; V: TRBV5-1; size: .; J: TRBJ1-1; D: TRBD1